This T cell receptor beta chain originates from a study of glioma-infiltrating T cells. The iRepertoire nested amplicon-rescue multiplex PCR amplified TCR alpha and beta CDR3s from RNA. MiXCR, applied by TCRdb to the multiplex PCR reads, yields one record per CDR3 protein. The table lists about 140,000 distinct CDR3 sequences, about two fifths of them singletons. Between the trimmed V and J ends, which lost 2 bases and 5 bases, there was a span of 9 bases. CDR3 size: 13 residues. Germline CDR1 is MDHEN and CDR2 is SYDVKM. V is TRBV28 and J is TRBJ1-2; D gene uncertain. The clonotype originates from a human donor with low-grade glioma or glioblastoma, undergoing nonglioma brain surgery, or in good health (not recorded which). Sequencing was carried out using glioma tissue, nonneoplastic brain tissue, or PBMCs (not recorded which). The DNA for the CDR3 is TGTGCCAGCAGTTTACCAGAGTTATATGGCTACACCTTC. Its protein is CASSLPELYGYTF.